Shown below are 2 T cell receptor beta chains from a single sample sequenced in a study of technical replicates of blood from a few donors. Data came from immunoSEQ multiplex PCR; TCRdb stores just in-frame clones and leaves some out. In the table there are some 89,000 clones, approximately 95% of which are singletons. Sequencing input: T cells isolated from PBMCs. The source is a human donor in good health.

The CDR3 here is CASSLDRTYGYTF. The CDR3 DNA reads TGCGCCAGCAGCTTGGACAGAACCTATGGCTACACCTTC. The chain employs TRBV5-1 and TRBJ1-2; D not resolved. This CDR3 comprises 13 residues. V lost 0 bases and J lost 4, with 7 bases in between. Germline CDR1 and CDR2: SGHRS and YFSETQ.

V gene TRBV7-9 combines with J gene TRBJ2-1; perhaps TRBD2 as D (5 bases). Germline CDR1 is SEHNR and CDR2 is FQNEAQ (reference sequence). The V end was cut by 1 base, the J end by 5 bases, with 15 bases between. This CDR3 is 16 amino acids long. CDR3 sequence: CASSLDGETLDNEQFF. The CDR3 nucleotides read TGTGCCAGCAGCTTAGACGGGGAAACCCTCGACAATGAGCAGTTCTTC.